This TCR beta chain stems from a study of T cell repertoires in cytomegalovirus infection. Overall study: Public TCR beta signatures were indicative of both CMV infection and a matching HLA type.

This clonotype was found a few times. Its antigen is not known. Each CDR3 protein gets one entry after TCRdb re-called the reads with MiXCR. The sample carries about 740,000 distinct CDR3 sequences, 35% to 40% recorded once. The V gene's germline CDR1 is SGHTA and CDR2 FQGNSA. The CDR3 is 14 residues long. The V end lost 7 bases, the J end lost 5 bases, and 15 bases lay between the germline ends. Overall study findings and caveats: Using cumulative public TCR beta family frequency, the authors identified those who carried CMV together with the relevant HLA. What dominated the ex vivo response were HLA-C-restricted CMV-specific TCR beta clonotypes.

This chain uses TRBV7-2 with TRBJ2-1, with TRBD2 as a possible D gene (6 bases). This receptor was identified in a human donor in good health (CMV status not recorded). Some clones in this sample may be carry-over from other donors' samples. The sequenced sample was PBMCs. The CDR3 loop reads CASTPGAFNNEQFF. In DNA form, the CDR3 reads TGTGCCAGCACTCCGGGAGCGTTCAACAATGAGCAGTTCTTC.